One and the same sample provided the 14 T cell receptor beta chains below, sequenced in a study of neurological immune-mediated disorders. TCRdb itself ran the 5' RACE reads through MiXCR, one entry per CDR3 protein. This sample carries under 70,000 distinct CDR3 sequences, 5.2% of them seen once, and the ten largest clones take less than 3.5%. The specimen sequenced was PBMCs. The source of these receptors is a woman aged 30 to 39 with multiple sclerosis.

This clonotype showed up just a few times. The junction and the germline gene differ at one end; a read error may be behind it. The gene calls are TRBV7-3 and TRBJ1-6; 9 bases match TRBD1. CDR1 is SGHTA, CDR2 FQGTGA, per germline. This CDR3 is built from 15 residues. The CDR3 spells CASSTTGGNNSPLNF. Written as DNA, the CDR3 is TGTGCCAGCAGCACGACAGGGGGAAATAATTCACCCCTCAACTTT.

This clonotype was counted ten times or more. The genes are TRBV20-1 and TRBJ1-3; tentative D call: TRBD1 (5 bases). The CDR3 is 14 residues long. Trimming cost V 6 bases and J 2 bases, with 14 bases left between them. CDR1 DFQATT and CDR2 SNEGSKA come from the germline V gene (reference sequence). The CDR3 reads CSASVGGTGNTIYF. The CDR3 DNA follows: TGCAGTGCCAGCGTGGGGGGGACTGGAAACACCATATATTTT.

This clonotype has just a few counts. The CDR3 nucleotides read TGCAGTGCTAGAAGTCCAGGACGGCTTAACACCGGGGAGCTGTTTTTT. Encoded protein: CSARSPGRLNTGELFF. This sequence joins TRBV20-1 and TRBJ2-2, with D unresolved. This CDR3 is built from 16 residues. V lost 2 bases and J lost 2, with 15 bases in between. Germline V lookup: CDR1 DFQATT, CDR2 SNEGSKA (reference sequence).

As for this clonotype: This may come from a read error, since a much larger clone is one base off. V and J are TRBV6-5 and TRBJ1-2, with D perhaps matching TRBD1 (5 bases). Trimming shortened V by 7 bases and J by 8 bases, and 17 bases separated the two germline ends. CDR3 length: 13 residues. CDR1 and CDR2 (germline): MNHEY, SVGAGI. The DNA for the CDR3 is TGTGCCAGCACTCCAGGGAATCCGGGAGGCTACACCTTC. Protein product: CASTPGNPGGYTF.

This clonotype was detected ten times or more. The CDR3 coding sequence is TGTGCCAGCAGTCCTCTAGGACAGGGTGCGGGTAACTATGGCTACACCTTC. Protein: CASSPLGQGAGNYGYTF. The V and J genes are TRBV28 and TRBJ1-2, with TRBD1 matching 8 bases. V dropped 5 bases and J dropped 1; count of bases not matched to a gene: 12. The CDR3 runs to 17 residues. Germline CDR1 is MDHEN and CDR2 is SYDVKM.

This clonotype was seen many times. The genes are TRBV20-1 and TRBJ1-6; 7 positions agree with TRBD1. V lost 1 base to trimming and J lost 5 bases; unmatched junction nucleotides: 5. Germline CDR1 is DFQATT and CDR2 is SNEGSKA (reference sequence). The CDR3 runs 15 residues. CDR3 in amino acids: CSARAGTDNNSPLHF. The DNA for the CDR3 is TGCAGTGCTAGAGCCGGGACAGATAATAATTCACCCCTCCACTTT.

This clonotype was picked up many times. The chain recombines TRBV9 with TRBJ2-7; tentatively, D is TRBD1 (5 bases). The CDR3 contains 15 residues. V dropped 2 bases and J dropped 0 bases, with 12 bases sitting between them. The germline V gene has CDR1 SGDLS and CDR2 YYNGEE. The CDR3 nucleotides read TGTGCCAGCAGCGTTTCACAGGATTCCTCCTACGAGCAGTACTTC. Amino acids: CASSVSQDSSYEQYF.

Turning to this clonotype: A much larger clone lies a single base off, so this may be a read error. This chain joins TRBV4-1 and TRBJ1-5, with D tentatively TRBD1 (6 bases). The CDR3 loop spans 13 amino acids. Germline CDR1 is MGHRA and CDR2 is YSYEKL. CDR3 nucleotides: TGCGTCAGCAGCTCACACAGGGATCAGCCCCAGCATTTT. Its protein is CVSSSHRDQPQHF.

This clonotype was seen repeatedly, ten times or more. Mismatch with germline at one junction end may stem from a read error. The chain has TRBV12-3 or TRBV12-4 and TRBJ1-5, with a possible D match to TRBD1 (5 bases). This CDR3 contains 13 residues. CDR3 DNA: TGTGCCAGCAGTTTGGGGTGGGACCAGCCCCAGAATTTT. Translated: CASSLGWDQPQNF.

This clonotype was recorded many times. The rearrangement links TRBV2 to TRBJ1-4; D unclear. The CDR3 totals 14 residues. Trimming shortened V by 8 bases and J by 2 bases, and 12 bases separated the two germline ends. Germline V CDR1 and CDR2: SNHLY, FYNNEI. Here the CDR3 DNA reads TGTGCCAGCTGCCGGCGTGGGACTAATGAAAAACTGTTTTTT. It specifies CASCRRGTNEKLFF.

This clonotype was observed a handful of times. CDR3 coding DNA: TGCGCCAGTTCTAAGACTCGGACGGACACAGATACGCAGTATTTT. Translating gives CASSKTRTDTDTQYF. This rearrangement joins TRBV5-1 to TRBJ2-3; no definite D call. CDR3 size: 15 residues. The germline CDR1 and CDR2 sequences are SGHRS and YFSETQ. V was clipped by 8 bases and J by 2 bases, with 18 bases between them.

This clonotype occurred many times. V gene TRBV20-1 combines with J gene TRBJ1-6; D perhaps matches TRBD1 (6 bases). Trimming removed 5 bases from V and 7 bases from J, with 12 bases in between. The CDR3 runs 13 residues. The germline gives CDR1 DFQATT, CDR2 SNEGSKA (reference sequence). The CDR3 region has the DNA TGCAGTGCTTCGGGACACCAAAATTCACCCCTCCACTTT. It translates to CSASGHQNSPLHF.

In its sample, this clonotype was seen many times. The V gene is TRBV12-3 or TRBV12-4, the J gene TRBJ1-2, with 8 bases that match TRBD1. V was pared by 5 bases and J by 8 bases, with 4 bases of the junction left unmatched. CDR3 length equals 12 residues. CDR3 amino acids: CASSPDRGGYTF. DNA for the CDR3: TGTGCCAGCAGTCCCGACAGGGGCGGCTACACCTTC.

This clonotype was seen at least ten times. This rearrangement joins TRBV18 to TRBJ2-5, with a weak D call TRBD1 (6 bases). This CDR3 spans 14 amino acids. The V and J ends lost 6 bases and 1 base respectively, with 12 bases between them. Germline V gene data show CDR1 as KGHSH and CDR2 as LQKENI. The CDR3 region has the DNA TGTGCCAGCTCCCGGGGACAATCCCAAGAGACCCAGTACTTC. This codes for CASSRGQSQETQYF.